This T cell receptor beta chain was profiled in a study of blood T cell repertoires in COVID-19. Study in general: Whether acute or convalescent, the COVID-19 samples came from the United States, Italy and Spain. Nucleic acid was either cDNA or gDNA, and it came from T cells, B-cell-depleted T cells, or PBMCs.

Categorization into cohorts depended on clinical history that participants reported. Profiled with immunoSEQ multiplex PCR; TCRdb holds only in-frame clones, not every one. The sample has 250,000 to 350,000 clones, almost 90% seen once. The sequencing input was PBMCs or T cells enriched from blood (not recorded which). The receptor comes from a woman aged 18-29 years with acute COVID-19.

The CDR3 coding sequence is TGTGCCAGCAGTCGCTCACTAGCGGGACCGAACACCGGGGAGCTGTTTTTT. It encodes CASSRSLAGPNTGELFF. The chain has TRBV7-9 and TRBJ2-2, with TRBD2 matching 10 bases. This CDR3 spans 17 amino acids. CDR1 is SEHNR and CDR2 is FQNEAQ in the germline V gene (reference sequence). The ends lost 6 bases at V and 0 bases at J; junction bases unmatched: 7.